This is a list of T cell receptor beta chains from one sample in a study of blood T cells in healthy people across ages. Via MiXCR, TCRdb re-called the 5' RACE reads, giving one row per CDR3 protein. Of 1.5 million to 2 million distinct CDR3 sequences in the sample, 25% to 30% were seen once. The sample comprised blood. All receptors derive from a woman aged 25 to 39 in good health. CDR3s include the opening cysteine and the closing phenylalanine or tryptophan. Each record gives: D gene, J gene, V gene, clone size, CDR3 protein, CDR3 DNA. The D gene is left open where the match is weak. The size field is filled for only some rows; it gives once, few, many or a size class.

D: TRBD2; J: TRBJ2-4; V: TRBV2; size: NA; CDR3: CAIREGGAKNIQYF; DNA: TGTGCCATCCGGGAGGGCGGAGCCAAAAACATTCAGTACTTC
D: TRBD1; J: TRBJ1-1; V: TRBV10-3; size: once; CDR3: CAIRGQGNMNTEAFF; DNA: TGTGCCATCAGGGGACAGGGGAACATGAACACTGAAGCTTTCTTT
D: TRBD1; J: TRBJ1-3; V: TRBV2; size: NA; CDR3: CASSPRQGLSGNTIYF; DNA: TGTGCCAGCAGCCCTCGACAGGGTCTCTCTGGAAACACCATATATTTT
D: NA; J: TRBJ2-4; V: TRBV27; size: many; CDR3: CASIWGDIQYF; DNA: TGTGCCAGCATCTGGGGGGACATTCAGTACTTC
D: NA; J: TRBJ1-2; V: TRBV3-1; size: NA; CDR3: CASSPTSTAPFYGYTF; DNA: TGTGCCAGCAGCCCCACCTCGACAGCTCCGTTCTATGGCTACACCTTC
D: NA; J: TRBJ2-1; V: TRBV12-3/TRBV12-4; size: NA; CDR3: CASSLQGGATEQFF; DNA: TGTGCCAGCAGTTTACAGGGCGGGGCCACTGAGCAGTTCTTC
D: NA; J: TRBJ1-2; V: TRBV27; size: NA; CDR3: CASSLYPDGERTF; DNA: TGTGCCAGCAGTTTATATCCAGACGGGGAGAGGACCTTC
D: NA; J: TRBJ2-6; V: TRBV15; size: NA; CDR3: CATSRGQVGSGANFLTF; DNA: TGTGCCACCAGCAGAGGTCAAGTCGGCTCTGGGGCCAACTTCCTGACTTTC
D: TRBD2; J: TRBJ2-2; V: TRBV10-2; size: NA; CDR3: CASSEIAGGGANTGELFF; DNA: TGCGCCAGCAGTGAGATAGCGGGGGGCGGCGCGAACACCGGGGAGCTGTTTTTT
D: NA; J: TRBJ2-1; V: TRBV7-6; size: few; CDR3: CASGSELKEQFF; DNA: TGTGCCAGCGGGTCTGAACTAAAGGAGCAGTTCTTC
D: TRBD1; J: TRBJ1-5; V: TRBV6-6; size: few; CDR3: CASSAVARGRQPQHF; DNA: TGTGCCAGCAGCGCTGTAGCCAGGGGGCGACAGCCCCAGCATTTT
D: NA; J: TRBJ2-6; V: TRBV24-1; size: NA; CDR3: CATSDTRRANVLTF; DNA: TGTGCCACCAGTGATACGCGGCGGGCCAACGTTCTGACTTTC
D: NA; J: TRBJ1-2; V: TRBV7-9; size: many; CDR3: CASSLRAGSNYGYTF; DNA: TGTGCCAGCAGCTTAAGGGCCGGCAGTAACTATGGCTACACCTTC
D: NA; J: TRBJ2-1; V: TRBV12-3/TRBV12-4; size: NA; CDR3: CASHWGDWQFF; DNA: TGTGCCAGCCATTGGGGGGACTGGCAGTTCTTC